A single sample gave rise to the 11 T cell receptor beta chains below, sequenced in a study of graft-versus-host responses after intestinal transplantation. TCRdb keeps only in-frame clones here, not all; method: immunoSEQ multiplex PCR. The data hold tens of thousands of clones, with about nine tenths observed a single time. The authors processed graft tissue to release intraepithelial and lamina propria lymphocytes. The input for sequencing was ileum tissue, taken 350 to 400 days after transplant. All receptors derive from a human patient who received an intestinal transplant, so some T cells may come from the graft donor.

The V gene is TRBV29-1, the J gene TRBJ1-1; D is unclear. Between the trimmed V and J ends, which lost 3 bases and 5 bases, there was a span of 16 bases. CDR3 length equals 14 residues. Per germline, CDR1 SQVTM and CDR2 ANQGSEA. CDR3 protein: CSVEGRLGLTEAFF. For the CDR3, the DNA is TGCAGCGTTGAGGGGAGATTGGGGTTGACTGAAGCTTTCTTT.

This chain uses TRBV29-1 with TRBJ2-7, with 10 bases fitting TRBD1. Trimming took 1 base from V and 9 from J; bases not matched to a gene: 3. CDR3 length: 12 amino acids. CDR1 is SQVTM, CDR2 ANQGSEA, per germline. CDR3: CSVEGQGAAQYF. For the CDR3, the DNA is TGCAGCGTTGAAGGACAGGGGGCCGCGCAGTACTTC.

This clone was seen more than once but under ten times. CDR3 sequence reads: CASEGLTDTQYF. The CDR3 DNA is TGTGCCAGTGAAGGGTTAACAGATACGCAGTATTTT. The rearrangement links TRBV19 to TRBJ2-3, with unresolved D. This CDR3 region has 12 residues. The ends were cut back, 8 bases at V and 3 bases at J, with 9 bases in the middle. Germline-derived CDR1 and CDR2 are LNHDA and SQIVND (reference sequence).

Written as DNA, the CDR3 is TGTGCCAGCAGCGTGACTAGCGGGAGCACAGATACGCAGTATTTT. This gives the protein CASSVTSGSTDTQYF. The chain recombines TRBV9 with TRBJ2-3; 10 bases match TRBD2. V dropped 2 bases and J dropped 0; count of bases not matched to a gene: 0. This CDR3 region has 15 residues. In germline, CDR1 is SGDLS, CDR2 YYNGEE.

The rearrangement links TRBV6-6 to TRBJ1-2; 9 bases agree with TRBD1. The CDR3 is 14 residues long. Germline assignment: CDR1 MNHNY and CDR2 SVGAGI (reference sequence). V shed 0 bases and J 8 bases; nucleotides not matched to a gene: 4. CDR3: CASSYSGTGKGYTF. The CDR3 DNA reads TGTGCCAGCAGTTACTCTGGGACAGGGAAAGGCTACACCTTC.

This clone is a singleton in its sample. V gene TRBV28 combines with J gene TRBJ2-3, with 9 bases lining up with TRBD2. V trimming: 7 bases; J trimming: 1 base; junction bases outside the gene matches: 6. The CDR3 totals 15 residues. Germline CDR1 reads MDHEN; CDR2 reads SYDVKM. The CDR3 here is CASMTSGLRTDTQYF. For the CDR3, the DNA is TGTGCCAGCATGACTAGCGGACTGCGCACAGATACGCAGTATTTT.

This clone was counted a few times. The CDR3 nucleotides are TGCGCCAGCTCTCGAAGCGGAAACACTGAAGCTTTCTTT. It codes for CASSRSGNTEAFF. The rearrangement links TRBV10-1 to TRBJ1-1; unclear D gene. The V gene's germline CDR1 is WNHNN and CDR2 SYGVQD (reference sequence). V gave up 8 bases and J gave up 2 bases, with 12 bases separating them. The CDR3 loop spans 13 amino acids.

This sequence joins TRBV28 and TRBJ2-7, with TRBD2 identical over 10 bases. J lost 6 bases, V lost 6 bases, and 8 bases had no gene match. The CDR3 has 14 residues. CDR1 and CDR2 (germline): MDHEN, SYDVKM. The CDR3: CASSLLAGAAEQYF. The CDR3 DNA sequence: TGTGCCAGCAGCCTTCTAGCGGGAGCGGCCGAGCAGTACTTC.

This sequence joins TRBV6-1 and TRBJ2-7; either TRBD1 or TRBD2 may supply D (5 bases each). This CDR3 has 13 amino acids. The germline gives CDR1 MNHNS, CDR2 SASEGT. Deletions cut 7 bases from V and 2 bases from J, with 12 bases between. CDR3 in amino acids: CASNPRGAYEQYF. DNA of the CDR3: TGTGCCAGCAACCCTCGAGGGGCCTACGAGCAGTACTTC.

The chain employs TRBV28 and TRBJ2-7; TRBD1 might be the D (5 bases). V lost 2 bases and J 2 bases, leaving 10 bases between the germline ends. Germline CDR1 is MDHEN and CDR2 is SYDVKM. The CDR3 loop spans 14 amino acids. CDR3 nucleotides: TGTGCCAGCAGTTTACAGGGATCAGCCTACGAGCAGTACTTC. Protein: CASSLQGSAYEQYF.

This chain connects TRBV28 to TRBJ1-5; D gene uncertain. V dropped 1 base and J dropped 6 bases, with 4 bases sitting between them. Looked up from germline, CDR1 is MDHEN and CDR2 is SYDVKM. This CDR3 comprises 12 residues. The CDR3 loop is CASSLLTQPQHF. CDR3 coding DNA: TGTGCCAGCAGTTTATTAACTCAGCCCCAGCATTTT.